This TCR beta chain was found in a study of T cell repertoires in cytomegalovirus infection. This CDR3 contains 14 residues. The V segment lost 6 bases and the J segment 6 bases; nucleotides outside the gene matches: 5. In germline, CDR1 is LNHDA, CDR2 SQIVND (reference sequence). One entry per CDR3 protein, called by TCRdb with MiXCR from the reads. This table has approximately 700,000 distinct CDR3 sequences, 35% appearing once. The chain recombines TRBV19 with TRBJ2-2; TRBD2 matches at 9 bases. This TCR was sampled from a human donor in good health (CMV status not recorded). Some clones in this sample may be carry-over from other donors' samples. Source material: PBMCs. The CDR3 region is CASRSGGPAGELFF. The CDR3 DNA sequence: TGTGCCAGTAGGAGCGGGGGGCCCGCCGGGGAGCTGTTTTTT.